The next 21 T cell receptor beta chains were all read from a single sample in a study of somatic mutations in cytotoxic T cells in rheumatoid arthritis. Some clones are missing from TCRdb's copy, which holds only in-frame ones; the method was immunoSEQ multiplex PCR. The table includes about 6,700 clones, approximately 77% detected once. Material for sequencing was CD8+ T cells sorted from blood. These receptors all stem from a woman aged 55-69 years in good health.

This chain connects TRBV4-1 to TRBJ2-2; possibly TRBD1 for D (6 bases). The germline CDR1 and CDR2 sequences are MGHRA and YSYEKL. Between the trimmed V and J ends, which lost 3 bases and 2 bases, there was a span of 16 bases. The CDR3 loop spans 17 amino acids. CDR3 coding DNA: TGCGCCAGCAGCCACCAAGGGGTGGGGGCTAACACCGGGGAGCTGTTTTTT. Translation gives CASSHQGVGANTGELFF.

The gene calls are TRBV4-3 and TRBJ2-1; 9 nucleotides match TRBD2. V was clipped by 1 base and J by 7 bases; unmatched bases: 20. Germline assignment: CDR1 LGHNA and CDR2 YSLEER. This CDR3 spans 20 amino acids. CDR3 in DNA: TGCGCCAGCAGCCAAGTTGGGTTAGGGGTGGTAGCGGGAGTGAAGAATGAGCAGTTCTTC. Translation gives CASSQVGLGVVAGVKNEQFF.

V and J are TRBV7-6 and TRBJ2-1; maybe TRBD2 (5 bases). This CDR3 is built from 14 residues. Looked up from germline, CDR1 is SGHVS and CDR2 is FNYEAQ. Trimming stripped 5 bases from V and 8 bases from J, with 16 bases between. The chain's CDR3 is CASSRTSGYHEQFF. CDR3 nucleotides: TGTGCCAGCAGCCGAACTTCGGGGTACCATGAGCAGTTCTTC.

J is TRBJ2-7 and V is TRBV9; 8 bases fit TRBD2. Germline CDR1 and CDR2: SGDLS and YYNGEE. Trimming at V came to 0 bases and at J to 3 bases, leaving 8 bases not matched to a gene. This CDR3 comprises 16 residues. In nucleotides, the CDR3 is TGTGCCAGCAGCGTAGACCCTAGCGGGTGGGGCTACGAGCAGTACTTC. Translation: CASSVDPSGWGYEQYF.

This sequence joins TRBV7-9 and TRBJ1-1; D not resolved. The CDR3 totals 15 residues. V was trimmed by 4 bases and J by 1 base, leaving 13 bases between them. CDR1 is SEHNR, CDR2 FQNEAQ, per germline (reference sequence). The chain's CDR3 is CASSSGVSGNTEAFF. For the CDR3, the DNA is TGTGCCAGCAGCTCCGGGGTATCCGGGAACACTGAAGCTTTCTTT.

The chain couples TRBV11-2 to TRBJ2-5; no clear D gene. V was trimmed by 4 bases and J by 1 base, leaving 13 bases between them. This CDR3 is built from 15 residues. CDR1 and CDR2 (germline): SGHAT, FQNNGV. The CDR3 loop reads CASSSVVSSQETQYF. Here the CDR3 DNA reads TGTGCCAGCAGCTCTGTGGTTTCGAGCCAAGAGACCCAGTACTTC.

A word on this clone: This is likely an artifact of a read error, given a far larger clone one base away. Within the sample, other DNA sequences also encode this same CDR3. The rearrangement joins TRBV28 to TRBJ2-1, with D possibly TRBD2 on 6 matching bases. From germline, CDR1 is MDHEN and CDR2 SYDVKM. V was clipped by 6 bases and J by 0 bases, with 12 bases between them. This CDR3 is built from 15 residues. The CDR3 reads CASRPGGVSYNEQFF. The CDR3, as DNA: TGTGCCAGCAGGCCCGGCGGGGTCTCCTACAATGAGCAGTTCTTC.

The chain carries TRBV6-5 and TRBJ2-7; the D gene is possibly TRBD1 (6 bases). The CDR3 is made up of 15 amino acids. Germline values: CDR1 MNHEY, CDR2 SVGAGI. Between the trimmed V and J ends, which lost 1 base and 0 bases, there was a span of 10 bases. Here the CDR3 reads CASSYYRVSSYEQYF. The DNA of the CDR3 is TGTGCCAGCAGTTACTACAGGGTTAGCTCCTACGAGCAGTACTTC.

This chain joins TRBV7-3 and TRBJ2-2; D is unclear. From germline, CDR1 is SGHTA and CDR2 FQGTGA. The CDR3 length is 14 residues. Between the trimmed V and J ends, which lost 5 bases and 3 bases, there was a span of 10 bases. The CDR3 protein is CASSARSYTGELFF. CDR3 nucleotide sequence: TGTGCCAGCAGCGCCCGGAGTTACACCGGGGAGCTGTTTTTT.

V and J are TRBV6-5 and TRBJ1-2; 11 bases align to TRBD1. Trimming cost V 7 bases and J 4 bases; bases outside gene matches: 8. The CDR3 runs 15 residues. CDR1 is MNHEY and CDR2 is SVGAGI in the germline V gene. CDR3 nucleotides: TGTGCCAGCATAAGGACAGGGGGCCACATCTATGGCTACACCTTC. As protein: CASIRTGGHIYGYTF.

The chain employs TRBV6-5 and TRBJ2-2; D is unresolved. The CDR3 extends over 14 amino acids. Germline values: CDR1 MNHEY, CDR2 SVGAGI. Trimming shortened V by 2 bases and J by 4 bases, and 8 bases separated the two germline ends. This CDR3 reads CASSYVATTGELFF. The CDR3 region has the DNA TGTGCCAGCAGTTACGTGGCCACCACCGGGGAGCTGTTTTTT.

Only one count was recorded for this clone. This rearrangement joins TRBV27 to TRBJ2-7; D may be TRBD1 (6 bases). This CDR3 has 17 amino acids. V lost 2 bases and J 5 bases, leaving 22 bases between the germline ends. Germline V gives CDR1 MNHEY, CDR2 SMNVEV (reference sequence). The CDR3 loop reads CASSLVFLAQGSHEQYF. CDR3 coding DNA: TGTGCCAGCAGTTTAGTATTTCTTGCACAGGGTAGCCACGAGCAGTACTTC.

This clone has only a few counts. The chain has TRBV20-1 and TRBJ2-1; unclear D gene. V shed 5 bases and J shed 6 bases, with 8 bases lying between them. Germline values: CDR1 DFQATT, CDR2 SNEGSKA (reference sequence). This CDR3 spans 11 amino acids. CDR3 residues: CSAYVVNEQFF. In nucleotides, the CDR3 is TGCAGTGCTTACGTAGTCAATGAGCAGTTCTTC.

This rearrangement joins TRBV5-8 to TRBJ2-7, with 10 positions matching TRBD2. This CDR3 is 14 amino acids long. Per the germline V gene, CDR1 is SGHTS and CDR2 is YDEGEE. V lost 2 bases to trimming and J lost 5 bases; unmatched junction nucleotides: 4. CDR3 sequence (DNA): TGTGCCAGCAGCTTAACCGGGACTAGCGACGAGCAGTACTTC. Translated: CASSLTGTSDEQYF.

The chain couples TRBV10-3 to TRBJ1-3; D might be TRBD1 (6 bases). V dropped 2 bases and J dropped 0 bases, with 23 bases sitting between them. The CDR3 spans 20 residues. CDR1 is ENHRY, CDR2 SYGVKD, per germline. CDR3 region: CAISEPTGTYRKSSGNTIYF. The CDR3 DNA sequence: TGTGCCATCAGTGAGCCAACCGGGACATACCGAAAGAGCTCTGGAAACACCATATATTTT.

This clone occurred once. Only one base separates this from a far larger clonotype, so it likely reflects a read error. J is TRBJ1-5 and V is TRBV4-2, with D possibly matching TRBD1 (6 bases). The CDR3 is 15 residues long. Germline V gives CDR1 LGHNA, CDR2 YNFKEQ. CDR3 residues: CASGQGGGPGQPQHF. The CDR3 nucleotides read TGTGCCAGCGGCCAAGGCGGGGGGCCGGGTCAGCCCCAGCATTTT.

This clone was picked up one time. This chain uses TRBV27 with TRBJ2-7, with 9 bases lining up with TRBD2. The germline V gene encodes CDR1 MNHEY and CDR2 SMNVEV (reference sequence). The trim removed 3 bases at V and 2 bases at J, leaving 5 bases unmatched. This CDR3 contains 15 residues. The CDR3 here is CASSFRTSAPYEQYF. The CDR3 DNA follows: TGTGCCAGCAGTTTCAGGACTAGCGCACCCTACGAGCAGTACTTC.

This chain joins TRBV19 and TRBJ2-7; the D gene is possibly TRBD1 (6 bases). CDR3 length: 15 residues. The germline gives CDR1 LNHDA, CDR2 SQIVND (reference sequence). Trimming removed 6 bases from V and 0 bases from J, with 15 bases in between. CDR3 protein: CASSPRQASSYEQYF. The CDR3 DNA is TGTGCCAGTAGCCCAAGACAGGCCAGCTCCTACGAGCAGTACTTC.

V usage is TRBV9 and J usage is TRBJ2-7; D is possibly TRBD1 (7 bases). The CDR3 is made up of 14 amino acids. Germline assignment: CDR1 SGDLS and CDR2 YYNGEE. Trimming took 3 bases from V and 1 from J, leaving 11 bases between them. CDR3 amino acids: CASSGGDRSYEQYF. CDR3 nucleotides: TGTGCCAGCAGCGGGGGGGACAGATCCTACGAGCAGTACTTC.

The chain couples TRBV6-1 to TRBJ2-3; D is ambiguous. The CDR3 is 13 amino acids. Germline assignment: CDR1 MNHNS and CDR2 SASEGT. Trimming took 4 bases from V and 3 from J, leaving 8 bases between them. This chain's CDR3 is CASSGLPTDTQYF. As DNA, the CDR3 is TGTGCCAGCAGTGGACTCCCTACAGATACGCAGTATTTT.

The CDR3 bases are TGTGCCTGGACACAGGGTTGGGAGCGGGAGACCCAGTACTTC. As protein: CAWTQGWERETQYF. The V and J genes are TRBV30 and TRBJ2-5; D is possibly TRBD1 (6 bases). Germline lookup yields CDR1 GTSNPN and CDR2 SVGIG (reference sequence). The V end lost 4 bases, the J end lost 5 bases, and 17 bases lay between the germline ends. The CDR3 extends over 14 amino acids.